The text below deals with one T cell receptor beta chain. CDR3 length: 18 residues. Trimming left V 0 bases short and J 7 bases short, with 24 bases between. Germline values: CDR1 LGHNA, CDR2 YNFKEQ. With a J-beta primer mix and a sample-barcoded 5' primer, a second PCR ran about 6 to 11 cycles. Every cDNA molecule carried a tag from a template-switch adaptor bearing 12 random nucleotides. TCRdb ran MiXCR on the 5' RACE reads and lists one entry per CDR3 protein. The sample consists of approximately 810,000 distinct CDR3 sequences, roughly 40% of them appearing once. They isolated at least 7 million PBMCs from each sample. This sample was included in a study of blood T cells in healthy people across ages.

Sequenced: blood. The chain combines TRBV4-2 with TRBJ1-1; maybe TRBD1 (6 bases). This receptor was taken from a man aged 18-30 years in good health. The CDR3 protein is CASSQDRGGGGPSDEAFF. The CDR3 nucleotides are TGTGCCAGCAGCCAAGATCGGGGTGGGGGCGGACCCTCAGATGAAGCTTTCTTT.